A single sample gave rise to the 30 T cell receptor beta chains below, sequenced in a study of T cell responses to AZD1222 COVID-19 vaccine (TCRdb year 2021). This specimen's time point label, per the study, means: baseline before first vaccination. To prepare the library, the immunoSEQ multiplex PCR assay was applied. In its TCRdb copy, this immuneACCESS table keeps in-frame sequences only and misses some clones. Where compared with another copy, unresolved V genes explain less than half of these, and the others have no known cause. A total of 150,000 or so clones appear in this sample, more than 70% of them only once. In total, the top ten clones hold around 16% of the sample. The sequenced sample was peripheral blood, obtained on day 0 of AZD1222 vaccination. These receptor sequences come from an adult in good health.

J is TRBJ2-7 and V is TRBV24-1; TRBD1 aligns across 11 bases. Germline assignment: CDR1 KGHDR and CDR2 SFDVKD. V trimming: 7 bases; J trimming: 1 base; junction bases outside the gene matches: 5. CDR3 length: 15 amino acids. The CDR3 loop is CATSLGTGGSYEQYF. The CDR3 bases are TGTGCCACCAGCCTTGGGACAGGGGGTTCCTACGAGCAGTACTTC.

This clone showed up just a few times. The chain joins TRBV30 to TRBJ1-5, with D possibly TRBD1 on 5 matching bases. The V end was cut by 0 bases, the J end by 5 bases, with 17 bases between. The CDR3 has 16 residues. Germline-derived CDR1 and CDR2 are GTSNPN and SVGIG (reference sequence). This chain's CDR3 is CAWSVPWGLGDQPQHF. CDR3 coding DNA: TGTGCCTGGAGTGTACCTTGGGGGTTGGGGGATCAGCCCCAGCATTTT. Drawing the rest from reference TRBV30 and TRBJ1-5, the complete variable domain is SQTIHQWPATLVQPVGSPLSLECTVEGTSNPNLYWYRQAAGRGLQLLFYSVGIGQISSEVPQNLSASRPQDRQFILSSKKLLLSDSGFYLCAWSVPWGLGDQPQHFGDGTRLSIL.

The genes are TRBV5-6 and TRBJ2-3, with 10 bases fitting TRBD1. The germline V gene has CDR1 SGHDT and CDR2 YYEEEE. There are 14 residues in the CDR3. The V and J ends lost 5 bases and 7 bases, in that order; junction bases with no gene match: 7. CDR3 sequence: CASSGTGVGNTQYF. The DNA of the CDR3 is TGTGCCAGCAGTGGGACAGGGGTAGGAAATACGCAGTATTTT. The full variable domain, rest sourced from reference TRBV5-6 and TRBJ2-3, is DAGVTQSPTHLIKTRGQQVTLRCSPKSGHDTVSWYQQALGQGPQFIFQYYEEEERQRGNFPDRFSGHQFPNYSSELNVNALLLGDSALYLCASSGTGVGNTQYFGPGTRLTVL.

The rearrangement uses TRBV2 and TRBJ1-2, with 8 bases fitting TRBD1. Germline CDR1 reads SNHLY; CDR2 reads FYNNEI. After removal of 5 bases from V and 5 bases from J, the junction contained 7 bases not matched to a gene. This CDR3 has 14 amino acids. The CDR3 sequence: CASSPGTGVYGYTF. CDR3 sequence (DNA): TGTGCCAGCAGTCCCGGGACAGGAGTATATGGCTACACCTTC.

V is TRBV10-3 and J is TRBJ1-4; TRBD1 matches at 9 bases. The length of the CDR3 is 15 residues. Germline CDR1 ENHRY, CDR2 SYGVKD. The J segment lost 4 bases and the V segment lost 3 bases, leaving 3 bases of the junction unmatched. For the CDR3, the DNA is TGTGCCATCAGTGAACCGGACAGGGGTAATGAAAAACTGTTTTTT. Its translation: CAISEPDRGNEKLFF.

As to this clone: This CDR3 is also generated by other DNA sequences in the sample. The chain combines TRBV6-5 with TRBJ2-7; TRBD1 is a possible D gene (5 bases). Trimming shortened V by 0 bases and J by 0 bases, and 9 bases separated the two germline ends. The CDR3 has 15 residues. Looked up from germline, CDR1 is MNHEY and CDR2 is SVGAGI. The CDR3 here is CASSYSNRFSYEQYF. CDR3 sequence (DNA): TGTGCCAGCAGTTACTCGAACAGGTTCTCCTACGAGCAGTACTTC.

The CDR3 is CASEENNEKLFF. The CDR3 DNA is TGTGCCAGCGAAGAGAATAATGAAAAACTGTTTTTT. The V and J genes are TRBV6-6 and TRBJ1-4; D gene uncertain. V was pared by 8 bases and J by 4 bases, with 8 bases between. The CDR3 contains 12 residues. Per the germline V gene, CDR1 is MNHNY and CDR2 is SVGAGI (reference sequence).

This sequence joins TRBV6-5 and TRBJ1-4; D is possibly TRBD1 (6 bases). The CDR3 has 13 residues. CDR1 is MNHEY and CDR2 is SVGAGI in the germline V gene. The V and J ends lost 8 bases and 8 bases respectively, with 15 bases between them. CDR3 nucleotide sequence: TGTGCCAGCGCCGGGGGGGCAGGAGAAAAACTGTTTTTT. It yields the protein CASAGGAGEKLFF.

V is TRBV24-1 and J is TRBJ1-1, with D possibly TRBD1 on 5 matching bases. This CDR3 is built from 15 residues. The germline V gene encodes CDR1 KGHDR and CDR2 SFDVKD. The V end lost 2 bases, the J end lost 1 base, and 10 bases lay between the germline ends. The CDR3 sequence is CATSDSIRGNTEAFF. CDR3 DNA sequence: TGTGCCACCAGTGATTCGATAAGGGGGAACACTGAAGCTTTCTTT.

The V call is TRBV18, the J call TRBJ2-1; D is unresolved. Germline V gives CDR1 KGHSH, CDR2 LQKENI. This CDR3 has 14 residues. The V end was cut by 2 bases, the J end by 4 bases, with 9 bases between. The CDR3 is CASSPKTSYNEQFF. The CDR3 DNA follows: TGTGCCAGCTCACCAAAGACTTCATACAATGAGCAGTTCTTC. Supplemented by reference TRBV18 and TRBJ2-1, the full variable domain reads NAGVMQNPRHLVRRRGQEARLRCSPMKGHSHVYWYRQLPEEGLKFMVYLQKENIIDESGMPKERFSAEFPKEGPSILRIQQVVRGDSAAYFCASSPKTSYNEQFFGPGTRLTVL.

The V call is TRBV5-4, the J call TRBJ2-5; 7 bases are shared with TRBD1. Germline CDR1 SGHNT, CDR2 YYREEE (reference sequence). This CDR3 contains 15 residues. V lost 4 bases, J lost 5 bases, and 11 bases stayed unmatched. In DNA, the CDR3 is TGTGCCAGCAGCCGACAGGGTAAGATCGCGGAGACCCAGTACTTC. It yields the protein CASSRQGKIAETQYF.

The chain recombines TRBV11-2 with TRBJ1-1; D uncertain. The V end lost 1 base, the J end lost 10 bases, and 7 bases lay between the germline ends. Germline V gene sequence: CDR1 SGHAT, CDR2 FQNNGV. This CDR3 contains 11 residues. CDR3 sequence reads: CASSLGRTAFF. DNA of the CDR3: TGTGCCAGCAGCTTAGGCCGTACAGCTTTCTTT. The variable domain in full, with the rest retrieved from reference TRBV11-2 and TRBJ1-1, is EAGVAQSPRYKIIEKRQSVAFWCNPISGHATLYWYQQILGQGPKLLIQFQNNGVVDDSQLPKDRFSAERLKGVDSTLKIQPAKLEDSAVYLCASSLGRTAFFGQGTRLTVV.

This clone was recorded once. The chain's CDR3 is CASKLSSYEQYF. In DNA, the CDR3 is TGTGCCAGCAAGTTAAGCTCCTACGAGCAGTACTTC. The chain recombines TRBV5-8 with TRBJ2-7; D ambiguous. Germline V gene sequence: CDR1 SGHTS, CDR2 YDEGEE. This CDR3 contains 12 residues. V was cut by 6 bases and J by 0 bases, with 7 bases left in between.

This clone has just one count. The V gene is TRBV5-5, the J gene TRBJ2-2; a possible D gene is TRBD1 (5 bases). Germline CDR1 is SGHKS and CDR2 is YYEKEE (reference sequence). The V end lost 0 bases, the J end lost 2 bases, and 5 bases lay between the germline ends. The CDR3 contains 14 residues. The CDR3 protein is CASSLGTNTGELFF. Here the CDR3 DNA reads TGTGCCAGCAGCTTGGGGACAAACACCGGGGAGCTGTTTTTT.

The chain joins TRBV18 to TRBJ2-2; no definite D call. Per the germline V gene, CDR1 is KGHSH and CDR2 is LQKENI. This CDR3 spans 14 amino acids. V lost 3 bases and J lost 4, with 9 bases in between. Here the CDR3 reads CASSPPGGTGELFF. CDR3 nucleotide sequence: TGTGCCAGCTCACCCCCTGGCGGCACCGGGGAGCTGTTTTTT.

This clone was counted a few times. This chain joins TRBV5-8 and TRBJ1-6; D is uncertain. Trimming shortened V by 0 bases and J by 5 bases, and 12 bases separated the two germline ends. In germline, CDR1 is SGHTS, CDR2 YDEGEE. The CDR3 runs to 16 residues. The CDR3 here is CASSLAGNYHNSPLHF. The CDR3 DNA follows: TGTGCCAGCAGCTTGGCCGGGAACTATCATAATTCACCCCTCCACTTT.

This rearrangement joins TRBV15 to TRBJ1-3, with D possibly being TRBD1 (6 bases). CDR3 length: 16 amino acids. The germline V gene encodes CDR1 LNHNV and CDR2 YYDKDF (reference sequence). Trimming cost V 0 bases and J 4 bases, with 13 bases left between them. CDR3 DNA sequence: TGTGCCACCAGCAGAGAAGACAGGTTGCGAGGAAACACCATATATTTT. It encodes CATSREDRLRGNTIYF.

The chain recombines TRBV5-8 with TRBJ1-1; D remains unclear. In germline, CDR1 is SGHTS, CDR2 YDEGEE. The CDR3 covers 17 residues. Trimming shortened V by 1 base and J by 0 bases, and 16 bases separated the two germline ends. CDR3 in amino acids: CASSLTVSFALNTEAFF. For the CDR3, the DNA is TGTGCCAGCAGCTTGACGGTTTCTTTCGCCCTGAACACTGAAGCTTTCTTT. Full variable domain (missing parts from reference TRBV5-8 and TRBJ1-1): EAGVTQSPTHLIKTRGQQATLRCSPISGHTSVYWYQQALGLGLQFLLWYDEGEERNRGNFPPRFSGRQFPNYSSELNVNALELEDSALYLCASSLTVSFALNTEAFFGQGTRLTVV.

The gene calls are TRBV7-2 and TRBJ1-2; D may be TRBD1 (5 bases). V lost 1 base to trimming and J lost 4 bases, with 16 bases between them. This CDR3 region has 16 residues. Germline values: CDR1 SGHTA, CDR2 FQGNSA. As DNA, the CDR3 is TGTGCCAGCAGCTTAGAGTGGGCCAGGGTAGGCTATGGCTACACCTTC. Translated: CASSLEWARVGYGYTF.

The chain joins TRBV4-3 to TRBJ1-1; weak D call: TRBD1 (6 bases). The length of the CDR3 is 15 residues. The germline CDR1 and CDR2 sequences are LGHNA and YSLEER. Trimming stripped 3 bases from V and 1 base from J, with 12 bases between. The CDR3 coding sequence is TGCGCCAGCAGCCAGGGGGGGACACAGAACACTGAAGCTTTCTTT. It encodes CASSQGGTQNTEAFF.

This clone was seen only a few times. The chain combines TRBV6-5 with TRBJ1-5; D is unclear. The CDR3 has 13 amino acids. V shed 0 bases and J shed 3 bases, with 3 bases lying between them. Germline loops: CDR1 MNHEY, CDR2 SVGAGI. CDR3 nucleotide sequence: TGTGCCAGCAGTTACTCGGACAATCAGCCCCAGCATTTT. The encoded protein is CASSYSDNQPQHF.

This CDR3 reads CASSSGVNEQFF. In nucleotides, the CDR3 is TGTGCCAGCAGCTCAGGGGTGAATGAGCAGTTCTTC. The gene calls are TRBV5-6 and TRBJ2-1, with TRBD1 as a possible D gene (6 bases). V was pared by 3 bases and J by 7 bases, with 8 bases between. CDR1 is SGHDT and CDR2 is YYEEEE in the germline V gene. The CDR3 has 12 amino acids.

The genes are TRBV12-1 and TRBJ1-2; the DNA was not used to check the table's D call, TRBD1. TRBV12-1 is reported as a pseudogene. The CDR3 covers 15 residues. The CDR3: CASSYPPGEGYGYTF. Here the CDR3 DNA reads TGTGCCAGCAGCTATCCTCCAGGGGAAGGGTATGGCTACACCTTC.

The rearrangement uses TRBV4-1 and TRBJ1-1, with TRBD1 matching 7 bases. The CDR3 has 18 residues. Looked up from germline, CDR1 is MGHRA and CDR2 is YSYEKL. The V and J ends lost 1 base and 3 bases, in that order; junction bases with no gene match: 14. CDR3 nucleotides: TGCGCCAGCAGCCAAGTTTTCCACAGGGGAGTAGGGGACACTGAAGCTTTCTTT. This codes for CASSQVFHRGVGDTEAFF.

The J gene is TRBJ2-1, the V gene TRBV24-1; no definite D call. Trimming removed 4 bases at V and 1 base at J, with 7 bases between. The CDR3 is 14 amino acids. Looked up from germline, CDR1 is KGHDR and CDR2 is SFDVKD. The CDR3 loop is CATSEWGSYNEQFF. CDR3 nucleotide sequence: TGTGCCACCAGTGAGTGGGGTTCCTACAATGAGCAGTTCTTC.

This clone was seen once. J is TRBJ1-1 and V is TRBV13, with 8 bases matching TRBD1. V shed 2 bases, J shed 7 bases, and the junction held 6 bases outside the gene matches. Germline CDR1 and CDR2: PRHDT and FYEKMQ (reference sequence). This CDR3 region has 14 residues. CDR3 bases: TGTGCCAGCAGCTTATTCTCCGGGACAGGTGAAGCTTTCTTT. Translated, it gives CASSLFSGTGEAFF.

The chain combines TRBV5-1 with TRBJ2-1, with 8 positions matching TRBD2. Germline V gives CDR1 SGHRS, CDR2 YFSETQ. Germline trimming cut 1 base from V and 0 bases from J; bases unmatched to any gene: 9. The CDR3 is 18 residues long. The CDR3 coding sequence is TGCGCCAGCAGCTTGTTGGCGGGGGGCCAGAGCTCCTACAATGAGCAGTTCTTC. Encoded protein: CASSLLAGGQSSYNEQFF.

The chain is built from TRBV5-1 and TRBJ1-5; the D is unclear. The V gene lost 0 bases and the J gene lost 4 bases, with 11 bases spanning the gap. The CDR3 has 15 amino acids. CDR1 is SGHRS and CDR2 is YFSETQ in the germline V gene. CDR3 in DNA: TGCGCCAGCAGCTTGGACGGGATGCGGAATCAGCCCCAGCATTTT. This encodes CASSLDGMRNQPQHF. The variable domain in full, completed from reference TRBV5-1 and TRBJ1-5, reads KAGVTQTPRYLIKTRGQQVTLSCSPISGHRSVSWYQQTPGQGLQFLFEYFSETQRNKGNFPGRFSGRQFSNSRSEMNVSTLELGDSALYLCASSLDGMRNQPQHFGDGTRLSIL.

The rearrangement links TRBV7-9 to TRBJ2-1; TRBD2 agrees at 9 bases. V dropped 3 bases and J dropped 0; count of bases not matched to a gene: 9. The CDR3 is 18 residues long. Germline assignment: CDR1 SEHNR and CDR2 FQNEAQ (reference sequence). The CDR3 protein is CASSFGGGGVSSYNEQFF. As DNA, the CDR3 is TGTGCCAGCAGCTTCGGCGGCGGGGGGGTTTCCTCCTACAATGAGCAGTTCTTC.

CDR3 residues: CSVEDAPGQGTYEQYF. CDR3 in DNA: TGCAGCGTTGAAGATGCTCCGGGACAGGGAACCTACGAGCAGTACTTC. The chain joins TRBV29-1 to TRBJ2-7; 9 bases fit TRBD1. V lost 0 bases and J lost 2; bases outside the gene matches: 8. CDR3 length equals 16 residues. The germline V gene has CDR1 SQVTM and CDR2 ANQGSEA.